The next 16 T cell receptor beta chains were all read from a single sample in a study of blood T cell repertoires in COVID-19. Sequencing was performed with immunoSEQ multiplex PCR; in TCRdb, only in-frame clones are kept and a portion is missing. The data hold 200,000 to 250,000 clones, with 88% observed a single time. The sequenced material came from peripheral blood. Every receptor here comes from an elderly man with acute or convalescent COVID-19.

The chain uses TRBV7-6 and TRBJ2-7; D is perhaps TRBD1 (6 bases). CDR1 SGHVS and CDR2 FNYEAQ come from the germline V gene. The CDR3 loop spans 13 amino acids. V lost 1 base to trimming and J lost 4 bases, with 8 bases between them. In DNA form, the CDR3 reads TGTGCCAGCAGCTTAGGGGACATTTACGAGCAGTACTTC. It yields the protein CASSLGDIYEQYF.

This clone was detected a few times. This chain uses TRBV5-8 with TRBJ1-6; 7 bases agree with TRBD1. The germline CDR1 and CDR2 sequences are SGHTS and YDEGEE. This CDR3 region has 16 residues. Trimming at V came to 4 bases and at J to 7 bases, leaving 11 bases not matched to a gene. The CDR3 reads CASSNHRGNKNSPLHF. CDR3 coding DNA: TGTGCCAGCAGCAATCACAGGGGAAACAAGAATTCACCCCTCCACTTT.

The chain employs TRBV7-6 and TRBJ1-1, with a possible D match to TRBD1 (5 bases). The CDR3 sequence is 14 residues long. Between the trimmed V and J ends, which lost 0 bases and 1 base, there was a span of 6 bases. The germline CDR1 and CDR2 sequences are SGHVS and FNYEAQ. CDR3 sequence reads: CASSLAQGNTEAFF. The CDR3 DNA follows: TGTGCCAGCAGCTTAGCGCAGGGGAACACTGAAGCTTTCTTT.

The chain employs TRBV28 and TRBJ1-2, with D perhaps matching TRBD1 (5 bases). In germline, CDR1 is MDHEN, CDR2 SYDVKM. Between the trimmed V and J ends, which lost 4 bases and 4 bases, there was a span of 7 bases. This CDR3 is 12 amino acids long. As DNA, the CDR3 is TGTGCCAGCAGTTGGGGCATCTATGGCTACACCTTC. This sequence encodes CASSWGIYGYTF.

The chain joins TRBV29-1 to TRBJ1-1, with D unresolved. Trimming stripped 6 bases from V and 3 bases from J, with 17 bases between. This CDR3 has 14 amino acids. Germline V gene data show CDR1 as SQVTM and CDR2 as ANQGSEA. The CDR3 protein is CSVTHLGRDTEAFF. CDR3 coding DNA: TGCAGCGTCACCCATCTCGGGAGGGACACTGAAGCTTTCTTT.

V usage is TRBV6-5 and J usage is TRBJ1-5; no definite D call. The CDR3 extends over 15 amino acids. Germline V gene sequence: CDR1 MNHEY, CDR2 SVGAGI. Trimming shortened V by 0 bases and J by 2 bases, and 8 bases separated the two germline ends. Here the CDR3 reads CASSYSGRRNQPQHF. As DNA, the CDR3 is TGTGCCAGCAGTTACTCGGGCAGGCGCAATCAGCCCCAGCATTTT.

The CDR3: CASSLQGDYTGELFF. In DNA, the CDR3 is TGTGCCAGCAGTTTACAGGGGGATTACACCGGGGAGCTGTTTTTT. This sequence joins TRBV27 and TRBJ2-2; 7 nucleotides line up with TRBD1. The germline V gene encodes CDR1 MNHEY and CDR2 SMNVEV (reference sequence). This CDR3 is 15 amino acids long. J gave up 3 bases and V 2 bases, and 3 bases lay outside the gene matches.

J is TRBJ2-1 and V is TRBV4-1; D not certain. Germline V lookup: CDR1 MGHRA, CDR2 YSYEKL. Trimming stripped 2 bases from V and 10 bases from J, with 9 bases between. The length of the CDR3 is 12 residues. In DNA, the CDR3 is TGCGCCAGCAGCCAAACGCCAGAAGAGCAGTTCTTC. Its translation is CASSQTPEEQFF.

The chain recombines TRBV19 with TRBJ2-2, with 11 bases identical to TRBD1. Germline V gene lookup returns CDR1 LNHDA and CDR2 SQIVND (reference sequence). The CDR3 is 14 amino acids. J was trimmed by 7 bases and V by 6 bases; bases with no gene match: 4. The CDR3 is CASSPGQGVGELFF. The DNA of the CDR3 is TGTGCCAGTAGCCCGGGACAGGGGGTCGGGGAGCTGTTTTTT.

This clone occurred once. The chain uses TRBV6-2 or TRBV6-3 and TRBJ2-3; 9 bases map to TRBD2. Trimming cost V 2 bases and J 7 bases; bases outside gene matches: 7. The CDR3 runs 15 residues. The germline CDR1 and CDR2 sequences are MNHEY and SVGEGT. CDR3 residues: CASSYKAGGGNTQYF. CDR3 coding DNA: TGTGCCAGCAGTTACAAGGCGGGAGGGGGTAATACGCAGTATTTT.

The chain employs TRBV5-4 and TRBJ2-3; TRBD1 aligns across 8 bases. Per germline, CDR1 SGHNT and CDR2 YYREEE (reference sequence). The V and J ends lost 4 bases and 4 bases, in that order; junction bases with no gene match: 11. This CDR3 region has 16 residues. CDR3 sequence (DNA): TGTGCCAGCAGCAAAATTTCCGGGACAGGAGCAGATACGCAGTATTTT. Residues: CASSKISGTGADTQYF.

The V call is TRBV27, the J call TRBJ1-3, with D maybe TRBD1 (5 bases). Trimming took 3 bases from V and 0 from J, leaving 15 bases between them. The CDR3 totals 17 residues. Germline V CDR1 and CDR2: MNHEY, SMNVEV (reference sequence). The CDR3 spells CASSFGAPLYSGNTIYF. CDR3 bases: TGTGCCAGCAGTTTTGGGGCGCCACTCTACTCTGGAAACACCATATATTTT.

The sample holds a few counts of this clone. CDR3 sequence (DNA): TGTGCCAGCAGGGGGGGACAGAATGAAAAACTGTTTTTT. This encodes CASRGGQNEKLFF. The gene calls are TRBV7-2 and TRBJ1-4, with TRBD1 matching over 7 bases. The CDR3 length is 13 residues. Germline-derived CDR1 and CDR2 are SGHTA and FQGNSA. Losses at the gene ends were 6 bases for V and 5 bases for J; bases not matched to a gene: 3. The whole variable domain, remainder taken from reference TRBV7-2 and TRBJ1-4, is GAGVSQSPSNKVTEKGKDVELRCDPISGHTALYWYRQSLGQGLEFLIYFQGNSAPDKSGLPSDRFSAERTGGSVSTLTIQRTQQEDSAVYLCASRGGQNEKLFFGSGTQLSVL.

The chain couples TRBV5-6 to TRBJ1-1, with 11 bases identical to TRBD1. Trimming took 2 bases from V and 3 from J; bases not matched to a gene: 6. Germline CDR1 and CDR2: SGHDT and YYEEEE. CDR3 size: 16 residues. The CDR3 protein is CASSFVDRGRHTEAFF. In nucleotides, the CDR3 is TGTGCCAGCAGCTTCGTGGACAGGGGGCGTCACACTGAAGCTTTCTTT.

CDR3 nucleotides: TGTGCCATCAGTGATCGCAACAGACAGGTTATTGCGACACCCCTCCACTTT. Its protein product is CAISDRNRQVIATPLHF. The chain is built from TRBV10-3 and TRBJ1-6; D perhaps matches TRBD1 (6 bases). Germline V CDR1 and CDR2: ENHRY, SYGVKD. V lost 3 bases and J lost 11, with 23 bases in between. The CDR3 is made up of 17 amino acids.

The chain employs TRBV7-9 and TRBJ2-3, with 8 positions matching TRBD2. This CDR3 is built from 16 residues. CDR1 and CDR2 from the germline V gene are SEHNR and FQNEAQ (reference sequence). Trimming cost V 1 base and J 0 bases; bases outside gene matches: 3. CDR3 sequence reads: CASSLGTSRSTDTQYF. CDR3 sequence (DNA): TGTGCCAGCAGCTTAGGGACTAGCCGGAGCACAGATACGCAGTATTTT.